This T cell receptor (beta chain) was profiled in a study of blood T cell repertoires in COVID-19. At the level of the study: Sources were T cells, B-cell-depleted T cells, or PBMCs; the material itself was cDNA or gDNA.

The CDR3 contains 18 residues. Trimming stripped 4 bases from V and 9 bases from J, with 30 bases between. Germline V CDR1 and CDR2: LGHDT, YNNKEL (reference sequence). Per the authors' pipeline: Reference gene primer amplification gave nucleated cell count estimates. Clones were sequenced by immunoSEQ multiplex PCR, and TCRdb holds only the in-frame ones, with some missing. That table supplies the V and J calls and clone size; D and trimming were determined from the DNA. This sample has approximately 120,000 clones, with 92% found just once. Specimen: peripheral blood. The V gene is TRBV3-1 (or the pseudogene TRBV3-2), the J gene TRBJ1-2; D remains unclear. The source is a man aged 45-60 years with COVID-19, enrolled during active disease. The CDR3 loop is CASSLERGTPTERNSYTF. CDR3 DNA sequence: TGTGCCAGCAGCCTTGAGCGGGGTACACCAACTGAAAGAAATAGCTACACCTTC.